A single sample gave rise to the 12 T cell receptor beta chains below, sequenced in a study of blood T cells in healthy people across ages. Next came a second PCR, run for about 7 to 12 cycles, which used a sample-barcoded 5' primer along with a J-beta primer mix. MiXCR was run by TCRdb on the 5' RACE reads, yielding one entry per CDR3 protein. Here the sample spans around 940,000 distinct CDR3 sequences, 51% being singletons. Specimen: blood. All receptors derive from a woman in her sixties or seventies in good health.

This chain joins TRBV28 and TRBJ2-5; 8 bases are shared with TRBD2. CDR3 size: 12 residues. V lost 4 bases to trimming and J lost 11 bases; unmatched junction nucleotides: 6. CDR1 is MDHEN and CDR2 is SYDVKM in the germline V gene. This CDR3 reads CASSSAGGRQYF. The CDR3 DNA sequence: TGTGCCAGCAGTTCGGCGGGAGGTAGGCAGTACTTC.

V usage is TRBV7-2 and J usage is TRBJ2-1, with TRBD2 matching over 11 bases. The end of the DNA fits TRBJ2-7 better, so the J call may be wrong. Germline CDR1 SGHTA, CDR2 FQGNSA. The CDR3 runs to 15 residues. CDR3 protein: CASSTRLAGHNEQYF. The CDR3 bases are TGTGCCAGCAGCACCCGACTAGCGGGACACAATGAGCAGTACTTC.

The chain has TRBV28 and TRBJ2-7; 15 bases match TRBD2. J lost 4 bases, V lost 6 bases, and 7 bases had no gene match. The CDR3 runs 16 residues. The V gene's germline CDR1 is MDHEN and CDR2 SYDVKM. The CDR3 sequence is CASSNGLAGGPYEQYF. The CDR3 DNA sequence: TGTGCCAGCAGCAATGGACTAGCGGGAGGGCCATACGAGCAGTACTTC.

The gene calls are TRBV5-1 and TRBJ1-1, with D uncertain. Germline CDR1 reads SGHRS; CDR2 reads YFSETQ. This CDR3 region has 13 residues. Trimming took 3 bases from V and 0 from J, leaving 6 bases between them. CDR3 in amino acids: CASSYDVNTEAFF. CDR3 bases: TGCGCCAGCAGCTACGACGTGAACACTGAAGCTTTCTTT.

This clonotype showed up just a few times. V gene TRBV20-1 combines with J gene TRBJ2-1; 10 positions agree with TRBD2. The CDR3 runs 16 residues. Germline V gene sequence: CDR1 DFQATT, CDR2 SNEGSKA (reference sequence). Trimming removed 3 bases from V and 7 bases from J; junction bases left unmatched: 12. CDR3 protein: CSASGTSVNVRNEQFF. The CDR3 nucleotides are TGCAGTGCTAGCGGGACTAGCGTGAATGTTCGGAATGAGCAGTTCTTC.

Here the CDR3 reads CASSPPLWVWEQYF. The CDR3, as DNA: TGTGCCAGCAGCCCCCCCCTGTGGGTTTGGGAGCAGTACTTC. The V call is TRBV7-2, the J call TRBJ2-7; D gene uncertain. CDR1 SGHTA and CDR2 FQGNSA come from the germline V gene. The V and J ends lost 5 bases and 7 bases respectively, with 18 bases between them. The CDR3 is made up of 14 amino acids.

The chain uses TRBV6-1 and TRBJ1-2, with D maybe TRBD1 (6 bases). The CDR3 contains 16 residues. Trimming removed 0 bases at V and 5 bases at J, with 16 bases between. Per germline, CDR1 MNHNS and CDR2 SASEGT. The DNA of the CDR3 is TGTGCCAGCAGTGAAGCCGCAGTACAGGGTGCATATGGCTACACCTTC. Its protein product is CASSEAAVQGAYGYTF.

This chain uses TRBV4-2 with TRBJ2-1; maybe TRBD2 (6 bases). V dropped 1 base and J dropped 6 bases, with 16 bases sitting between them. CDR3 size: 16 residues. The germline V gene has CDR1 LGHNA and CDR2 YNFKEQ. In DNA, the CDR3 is TGTGCCAGCAGCCAAGTTTTGGCAGGGACTTTCAATGAGCAGTTCTTC. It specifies CASSQVLAGTFNEQFF.

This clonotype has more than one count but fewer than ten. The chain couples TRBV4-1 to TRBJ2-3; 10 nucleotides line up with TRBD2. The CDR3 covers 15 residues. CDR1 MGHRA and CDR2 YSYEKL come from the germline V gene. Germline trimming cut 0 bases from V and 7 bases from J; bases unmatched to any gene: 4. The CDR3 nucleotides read TGCGCCAGCAGCCAAGATCCTAGCGGGAGCTATACGCAGTATTTT. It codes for CASSQDPSGSYTQYF.

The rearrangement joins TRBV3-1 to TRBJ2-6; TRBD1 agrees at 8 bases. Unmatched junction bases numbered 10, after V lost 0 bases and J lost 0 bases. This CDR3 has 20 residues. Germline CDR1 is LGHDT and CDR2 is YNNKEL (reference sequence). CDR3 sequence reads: CASSQDYGQGYFSGANVLTF. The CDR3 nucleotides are TGTGCCAGCAGCCAAGATTACGGACAGGGTTATTTCTCTGGGGCCAACGTCCTGACTTTC.

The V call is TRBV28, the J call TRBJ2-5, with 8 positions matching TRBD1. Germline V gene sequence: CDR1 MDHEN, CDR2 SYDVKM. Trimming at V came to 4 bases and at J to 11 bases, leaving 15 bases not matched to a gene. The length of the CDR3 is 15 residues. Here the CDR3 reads CASSYRGTVSNEQYF. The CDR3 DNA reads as TGTGCCAGCAGTTACAGGGGGACAGTTTCTAATGAGCAGTACTTC.

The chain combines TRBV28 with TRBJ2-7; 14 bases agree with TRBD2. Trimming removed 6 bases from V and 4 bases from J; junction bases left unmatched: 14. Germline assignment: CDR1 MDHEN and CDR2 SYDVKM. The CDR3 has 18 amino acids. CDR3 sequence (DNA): TGTGCCAGCAGCCCCGGGGGGACTAGCGGGAGAAATCGGTACGAGCAGTACTTC. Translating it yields CASSPGGTSGRNRYEQYF.